This passage covers 3 T cell receptor beta chains from one sample sequenced in a study of OX40 agonist ivuxolimab in advanced cancers. Sequencing was performed with immunoSEQ multiplex PCR; in TCRdb, only in-frame clones are kept and a portion is missing. The sample holds 100,000 to 150,000 clones, approximately 94% seen once. The sequencing here drew on CD4+ or CD8+ T cells sorted from blood, taken in a trial of the OX40 agonist ivuxolimab. The receptor set was obtained from an adult with an advanced solid tumor such as melanoma, head and neck, liver or kidney cancer.

This clone was picked up one time. This rearrangement joins TRBV27 to TRBJ2-7; 10 bases agree with TRBD2. The length of the CDR3 is 14 residues. With 4 bases clipped from V and 5 bases from J, the junction kept 5 bases outside the gene matches. CDR1 MNHEY and CDR2 SMNVEV come from the germline V gene (reference sequence). CDR3 in amino acids: CASSYLAGVDEQYF. CDR3 bases: TGTGCCAGCAGTTATCTAGCGGGAGTGGACGAGCAGTACTTC.

The V and J genes are TRBV7-9 and TRBJ2-7; D is possibly TRBD2 (5 bases). Germline CDR1 and CDR2: SEHNR and FQNEAQ (reference sequence). Trimming left V 3 bases short and J 2 bases short, with 14 bases between. CDR3 length equals 15 residues. CDR3 amino acids: CASSLSSGFPYEQYF. The CDR3 coding sequence is TGTGCCAGCAGCTTGAGTTCGGGGTTCCCCTACGAGCAGTACTTC.

V and J are TRBV7-2 and TRBJ1-2; TRBD1 matches at 9 bases. V lost 2 bases and J lost 4; bases outside the gene matches: 5. Germline V gives CDR1 SGHTA, CDR2 FQGNSA. The CDR3 extends over 15 amino acids. The CDR3 protein is CASSLIGDRAYGYTF. CDR3 bases: TGTGCCAGCAGCTTAATAGGGGACAGGGCCTATGGCTACACCTTC.